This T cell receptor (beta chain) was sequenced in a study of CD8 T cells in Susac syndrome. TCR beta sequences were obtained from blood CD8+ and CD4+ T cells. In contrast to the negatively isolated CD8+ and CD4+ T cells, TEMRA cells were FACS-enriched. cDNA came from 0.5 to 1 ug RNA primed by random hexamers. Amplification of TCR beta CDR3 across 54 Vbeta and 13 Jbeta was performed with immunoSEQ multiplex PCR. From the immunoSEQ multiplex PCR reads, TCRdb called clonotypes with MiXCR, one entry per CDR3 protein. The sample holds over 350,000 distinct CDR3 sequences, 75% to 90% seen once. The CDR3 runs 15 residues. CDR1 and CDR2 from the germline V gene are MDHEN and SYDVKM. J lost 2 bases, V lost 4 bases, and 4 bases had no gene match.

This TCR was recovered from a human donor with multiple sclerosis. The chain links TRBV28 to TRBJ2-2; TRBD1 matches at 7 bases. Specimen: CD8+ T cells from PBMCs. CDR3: CASSSRDSNTGELFF. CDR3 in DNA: TGTGCCAGCAGTTCCCGGGACAGCAACACCGGGGAGCTGTTTTTT.